The next 20 T cell receptor beta chains were all read from a single sample in a study of blood T cell repertoires in COVID-19. Data came from immunoSEQ multiplex PCR; TCRdb stores just in-frame clones and leaves some out. The sample carries about 47,000 clones, approximately 80% recorded once. The sequencing input was peripheral blood. Every receptor here comes from a woman aged 55-75 years with acute or convalescent COVID-19.

The V and J genes are TRBV29-1 and TRBJ2-2; no clear D. This CDR3 has 11 amino acids. Per germline, CDR1 SQVTM and CDR2 ANQGSEA. The germline V and J ends were trimmed by 4 bases and 5 bases, with 5 bases remaining between them. The CDR3 sequence: CSVVVTGELFF. CDR3 nucleotide sequence: TGCAGCGTTGTCGTGACCGGGGAGCTGTTTTTT.

The genes are TRBV5-6 and TRBJ1-2, with 8 bases that match TRBD1. The CDR3 is 14 residues long. Germline CDR1 and CDR2: SGHDT and YYEEEE. With V trimmed by 0 bases and J by 7 bases, 5 bases remained unmatched. CDR3 bases: TGTGCCAGCAGCTTGGGGCAGGGGGCTGCTGGCTACACCTTC. Encoded protein: CASSLGQGAAGYTF.

J is TRBJ1-1 and V is TRBV5-1; TRBD1 aligns across 7 bases. The CDR3 covers 16 residues. V was clipped by 4 bases and J by 5 bases; unmatched bases: 14. The germline CDR1 and CDR2 sequences are SGHRS and YFSETQ. CDR3 nucleotides: TGCGCCAGCAGCCCCCACAGGGGAACAGCCCGGACTGAAGCTTTCTTT. It codes for CASSPHRGTARTEAFF.

This chain connects TRBV7-2 to TRBJ2-7; 11 positions match TRBD1. CDR1 SGHTA and CDR2 FQGNSA come from the germline V gene. The CDR3 consists of 15 residues. V lost 4 bases to trimming and J lost 6 bases; unmatched junction nucleotides: 8. The CDR3 loop reads CASSSQTGTGGEQYF. In nucleotides, the CDR3 is TGTGCCAGCAGCTCGCAGACCGGGACAGGGGGCGAGCAGTACTTC.

This rearrangement joins TRBV4-1 to TRBJ1-6; D gene unclear. This CDR3 region has 18 residues. The germline CDR1 and CDR2 sequences are MGHRA and YSYEKL. Trimming shortened V by 2 bases and J by 9 bases, and 23 bases separated the two germline ends. The CDR3 sequence: CASSQILIRRESGSPLHF. Written as DNA, the CDR3 is TGCGCCAGCAGCCAAATCCTTATTCGACGGGAAAGCGGTTCACCCCTCCACTTT.

This clone was detected a few times. J is TRBJ2-2 and V is TRBV6-6; TRBD1 aligns across 8 bases. This CDR3 spans 16 amino acids. Germline V gene sequence: CDR1 MNHNY, CDR2 SVGAGI (reference sequence). V gave up 6 bases and J gave up 0 bases; unmatched junction bases: 6. CDR3 in amino acids: CASRTGAPANTGELFF. CDR3 in DNA: TGTGCCAGCAGGACAGGGGCCCCCGCGAACACCGGGGAGCTGTTTTTT.

This chain connects TRBV27 to TRBJ2-7; D is perhaps TRBD2 (5 bases). The germline CDR1 and CDR2 sequences are MNHEY and SMNVEV (reference sequence). V gave up 5 bases and J gave up 3 bases, with 14 bases separating them. The CDR3 covers 14 residues. The CDR3 DNA is TGTGCCAGCAGTCCTCCTAGCCGGTACTACGAGCAGTACTTC. It codes for CASSPPSRYYEQYF.

In its sample, this clone was seen a few times. For the CDR3, the DNA is TGTGCCACCAGCAGAGACAGGGGCGGGACAGATACGCAGTATTTT. It is translated as CATSRDRGGTDTQYF. The chain uses TRBV15 and TRBJ2-3; D perhaps matches TRBD1 (6 bases). The germline V gene has CDR1 LNHNV and CDR2 YYDKDF (reference sequence). CDR3 length equals 15 residues. Trimming took 0 bases from V and 3 from J, leaving 10 bases between them.

The rearrangement joins TRBV5-4 to TRBJ1-2, with a weak D call TRBD1 (5 bases). Per germline, CDR1 SGHNT and CDR2 YYREEE (reference sequence). The CDR3 sequence is 14 residues long. V shed 4 bases and J shed 3 bases, with 13 bases lying between them. CDR3 in DNA: TGTGCCAGCAGCGCCACCGGGGGGGACTATGGCTACACCTTC. Translating gives CASSATGGDYGYTF.

This chain joins TRBV4-1 and TRBJ2-7; TRBD2 is a possible D gene (7 bases). The CDR3 runs to 16 residues. The V gene lost 1 base and the J gene lost 4 bases, with 17 bases spanning the gap. CDR1 is MGHRA and CDR2 is YSYEKL in the germline V gene. The DNA for the CDR3 is TGCGCCAGCAGCCAAGGAGGCGGGGGCGCGGTATACGAGCAGTACTTC. Protein: CASSQGGGGAVYEQYF.

The V gene is TRBV15, the J gene TRBJ2-1; 10 nucleotides match TRBD2. Germline assignment: CDR1 LNHNV and CDR2 YYDKDF (reference sequence). This CDR3 region has 16 residues. V shed 1 base, J shed 4 bases, and the junction held 4 bases outside the gene matches. The CDR3 is CATSRGAGGQYNEQFF. CDR3 bases: TGTGCCACCAGCAGAGGAGCGGGGGGGCAATACAATGAGCAGTTCTTC.

The V call is TRBV7-2, the J call TRBJ2-1; D possibly corresponds to TRBD2 (6 bases). There are 14 residues in the CDR3. Trimming took off 5 bases at V and 1 base at J, with 9 bases between the two ends. Germline lookup yields CDR1 SGHTA and CDR2 FQGNSA. CDR3 region: CASSRGYSYNEQFF. In DNA, the CDR3 is TGTGCCAGCAGCCGGGGGTATTCCTACAATGAGCAGTTCTTC.

The rearrangement uses TRBV7-9 and TRBJ2-7; 10 bases align to TRBD1. This CDR3 has 16 residues. CDR1 SEHNR and CDR2 FQNEAQ come from the germline V gene (reference sequence). V lost 2 bases, J lost 5 bases, and 9 bases stayed unmatched. The DNA for the CDR3 is TGTGCCAGCAGCTTAAAGGGGACAGGGGCTAACCACGAGCAGTACTTC. Translation gives CASSLKGTGANHEQYF.

The table lists this clone with a few counts. The chain carries TRBV7-8 and TRBJ1-2, with 9 bases aligning to TRBD1. J gave up 6 bases and V 3 bases, and 8 bases lay outside the gene matches. CDR3 length: 15 residues. CDR1 and CDR2 (germline): SGHVS, FQNEAQ. The CDR3 protein is CASSLTTRDRDGYTF. The CDR3 DNA reads as TGTGCCAGCAGCTTGACGACTCGGGACAGGGATGGCTACACCTTC.

The gene calls are TRBV7-9 and TRBJ1-1; D might be TRBD1 (6 bases). The ends were cut back, 5 bases at V and 3 bases at J, with 16 bases in the middle. Germline V gene sequence: CDR1 SEHNR, CDR2 FQNEAQ (reference sequence). The CDR3 covers 15 residues. Here the CDR3 DNA reads TGTGCCAGCAGCCCAGGGGTCGGCTCGCACACTGAAGCTTTCTTT. This codes for CASSPGVGSHTEAFF. Combining the CDR3 with reference TRBV7-9 and TRBJ1-1 gives the whole variable domain DTGVSQNPRHKITKRGQNVTFRCDPISEHNRLYWYRQTLGQGPEFLTYFQNEAQLEKSRLLSDRFSAERPKGSFSTLEIQRTEQGDSAMYLCASSPGVGSHTEAFFGQGTRLTVV.

The gene calls are TRBV9 and TRBJ1-1; 8 nucleotides agree with TRBD1. The CDR3 length is 13 residues. The germline gives CDR1 SGDLS, CDR2 YYNGEE. V trimming: 4 bases; J trimming: 5 bases; junction bases outside the gene matches: 4. In DNA, the CDR3 is TGTGCCAGCAGCATTACAGGGGGAACTGAAGCTTTCTTT. This encodes CASSITGGTEAFF.

The genes are TRBV12-3 or TRBV12-4 and TRBJ2-7; 7 nucleotides align to TRBD1. This CDR3 region has 13 residues. With V trimmed by 6 bases and J by 4 bases, 6 bases remained unmatched. CDR3 sequence reads: CASSTDRSYEQYF. CDR3 nucleotide sequence: TGTGCCAGCAGCACGGACAGGTCGTACGAGCAGTACTTC.

This rearrangement joins TRBV19 to TRBJ2-3; 7 nucleotides agree with TRBD1. The CDR3 spans 13 residues. The germline V gene encodes CDR1 LNHDA and CDR2 SQIVND (reference sequence). J lost 4 bases, V lost 3 bases, and 1 base had no gene match. The CDR3 DNA is TGTGCCAGTAGTATCACAGGGGCAGATACGCAGTATTTT. Its translation: CASSITGADTQYF.

The J gene is TRBJ1-6, the V gene TRBV5-4, with 8 positions matching TRBD1. The CDR3 is made up of 15 amino acids. Trimming cost V 0 bases and J 10 bases; bases outside gene matches: 6. Per germline, CDR1 SGHNT and CDR2 YYREEE (reference sequence). CDR3 DNA sequence: TGTGCCAGCAGCTTGGATAACAGGGGGGACTCACCCCTCCACTTT. Residues: CASSLDNRGDSPLHF.

Here the CDR3 reads CATFPGTGEARELFF. CDR3 bases: TGTGCCACCTTCCCGGGGACAGGGGAGGCCAGGGAGCTGTTTTTT. The J gene is TRBJ2-2, the V gene TRBV19, with 10 bases lining up with TRBD1. The CDR3 length is 15 residues. The V segment lost 10 bases and the J segment 9 bases; nucleotides outside the gene matches: 14. Per the germline V gene, CDR1 is LNHDA and CDR2 is SQIVND (reference sequence).